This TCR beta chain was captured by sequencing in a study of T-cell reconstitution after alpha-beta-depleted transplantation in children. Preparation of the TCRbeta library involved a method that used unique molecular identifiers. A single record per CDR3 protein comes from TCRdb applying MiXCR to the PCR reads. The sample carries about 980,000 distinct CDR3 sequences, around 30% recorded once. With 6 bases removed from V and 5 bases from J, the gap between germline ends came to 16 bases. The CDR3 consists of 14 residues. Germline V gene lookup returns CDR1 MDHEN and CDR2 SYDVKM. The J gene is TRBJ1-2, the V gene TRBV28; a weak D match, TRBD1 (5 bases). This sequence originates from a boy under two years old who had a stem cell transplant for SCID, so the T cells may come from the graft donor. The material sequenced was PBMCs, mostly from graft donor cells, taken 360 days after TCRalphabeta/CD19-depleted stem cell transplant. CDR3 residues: CASSSTQGLYGYTF. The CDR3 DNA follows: TGTGCCAGCAGCTCCACCCAGGGTCTGTATGGCTACACCTTC.